The 19 T cell receptor beta chains given below trace back to one sample, sequenced in a study of CD8+CD57+ T cells in acquired aplastic anemia. Genomic DNA served as template for TCR beta VDJ and CDR3 profiling. TCRdb recomputed calls from the reads with MiXCR, one row per CDR3 protein. The table lists 150,000 to 200,000 distinct CDR3 sequences, about 64% of them singletons. Sequencing was carried out using sorted CD4+, CD8+, or CD8+CD57+ T cells (not recorded which) from PBMCs. The source is a human donor in good health.

The chain carries TRBV28 and TRBJ1-5; D may be TRBD1 (6 bases). CDR1 and CDR2 from the germline V gene are MDHEN and SYDVKM. The germline V and J ends were trimmed by 6 bases and 1 base, with 7 bases remaining between them. This CDR3 region has 13 residues. The CDR3 DNA reads TGTGCCAGCAGAACAGGGAGCAATCAGCCCCAGCATTTT. Translated, it gives CASRTGSNQPQHF.

In this sample, this clonotype turned up many times. The chain couples TRBV12-3 or TRBV12-4 to TRBJ1-5; possibly TRBD1 for D (5 bases). Trimming removed 3 bases from V and 2 bases from J, with 8 bases in between. This CDR3 spans 14 amino acids. The CDR3 DNA reads as TGTGCCAGCAGTTTGGTCAGGGGCAATCAGCCCCAGCATTTT. The encoded protein is CASSLVRGNQPQHF.

This clonotype was seen at least ten times. This sequence joins TRBV7-8 and TRBJ1-1; D may be TRBD1 (6 bases). V was shortened by 4 bases and J by 1 base, with 13 bases between the two germline ends. Germline V CDR1 and CDR2: SGHVS, FQNEAQ. The CDR3 has 15 residues. For the CDR3, the DNA is TGTGCCAGCAGCTCCGGAAGGGGGAAGAACACTGAAGCTTTCTTT. Translated: CASSSGRGKNTEAFF. Supplemented by reference TRBV7-8 and TRBJ1-1, the full variable domain reads GAGVSQSPRYKVAKRGQDVALRCDPISGHVSLFWYQQALGQGPEFLTYFQNEAQLDKSGLPSDRFFAERPEGSVSTLKIQRTQQEDSAVYLCASSSGRGKNTEAFFGQGTRLTVV.

The CDR3 region is CASSQEVEVGEQYF. The CDR3 region has the DNA TGTGCCAGCAGCCAAGAGGTTGAGGTGGGCGAGCAGTACTTC. This chain connects TRBV4-2 to TRBJ2-7; no reliable D call. CDR3 length: 14 amino acids. V lost 0 bases and J 6 bases, leaving 12 bases between the germline ends. CDR1 is LGHNA, CDR2 YNFKEQ, per germline.

This clonotype appeared a single time. The chain carries TRBV2 and TRBJ2-1; D may be TRBD1 (6 bases). This CDR3 spans 16 amino acids. CDR1 is SNHLY and CDR2 is FYNNEI in the germline V gene. V lost 8 bases and J lost 8, with 25 bases in between. This chain's CDR3 is CASLEGGYSPRDEQFF. The CDR3 bases are TGTGCCAGCTTAGAAGGGGGTTACTCTCCTAGGGATGAGCAGTTCTTC.

Worth noting for this clonotype: Germline is not matched at one junction end, which may reflect a read error. The V call is TRBV15, the J call TRBJ1-4; D not resolved. Germline V gene data show CDR1 as LNHNV and CDR2 as YYDKDF (reference sequence). This CDR3 has 12 residues. This CDR3 is CATGRRNEKLLF. As DNA, the CDR3 is TGTGCCACCGGACGGAGGAATGAAAAACTGCTTTTT.

This clonotype has just one count. CDR3 in DNA: TGTGCCAGCAGCTTGGGGGGACTAGCGGGAGCCGAGCAGTACTTC. This translates into CASSLGGLAGAEQYF. V and J are TRBV7-3 and TRBJ2-7; 14 bases map to TRBD2. Germline V lookup: CDR1 SGHTA, CDR2 FQGTGA. V shed 3 bases and J 6 bases; nucleotides not matched to a gene: 4. This CDR3 has 15 residues.

The CDR3: CASSEGRGPGLKDFF. In DNA form, the CDR3 reads TGTGCCAGCAGTGAAGGAAGGGGGCCAGGGCTGAAGGATTTCTTT. The gene calls are TRBV2 and TRBJ1-1; TRBD1 matches at 7 bases. Germline V gene data show CDR1 as SNHLY and CDR2 as FYNNEI. The CDR3 is 15 amino acids. The junction had 15 bases not matched to a gene; V was cut back by 1 base and J by 13 bases.

The chain recombines TRBV7-2 with TRBJ2-7; D unclear. CDR1 is SGHTA, CDR2 FQGNSA, per germline. The V end was cut by 0 bases, the J end by 3 bases, with 12 bases between. This CDR3 comprises 15 residues. This chain's CDR3 is CASSLATNTYYEQYF. The CDR3, as DNA: TGTGCCAGCAGCTTAGCGACAAATACCTACTACGAGCAGTACTTC.

The J gene is TRBJ2-7, the V gene TRBV24-1; maybe TRBD2 (5 bases). The CDR3 totals 15 residues. CDR1 and CDR2 from the germline V gene are KGHDR and SFDVKD. Trimming shortened V by 4 bases and J by 0 bases, and 12 bases separated the two germline ends. The DNA of the CDR3 is TGTGCCACCAGTGACCCCGGGAAGAGCTCCTACGAGCAGTACTTC. It specifies CATSDPGKSSYEQYF.

J is TRBJ2-1 and V is TRBV9; 10 bases align to TRBD2. The CDR3 is 17 residues long. The germline CDR1 and CDR2 sequences are SGDLS and YYNGEE. Trimming removed 4 bases from V and 4 bases from J; junction bases left unmatched: 11. This chain's CDR3 is CASSSSSGRIIYNEQFF. CDR3 DNA: TGTGCCAGCAGCTCAAGTAGCGGGAGGATTATATACAATGAGCAGTTCTTC.

The rearrangement uses TRBV20-1 and TRBJ2-5; the D gene is possibly TRBD2 (5 bases). CDR3 length equals 16 residues. The germline V gene has CDR1 DFQATT and CDR2 SNEGSKA (reference sequence). Trimming removed 0 bases from V and 2 bases from J, with 16 bases in between. The CDR3 loop reads CSARDYQTGRQETQYF. CDR3 DNA: TGCAGTGCTAGAGATTATCAGACGGGGAGACAAGAGACCCAGTACTTC.

The chain couples TRBV7-9 to TRBJ1-2; D gene unclear. The V and J ends lost 1 base and 4 bases respectively, with 16 bases between them. There are 16 residues in the CDR3. Per the germline V gene, CDR1 is SEHNR and CDR2 is FQNEAQ (reference sequence). The CDR3 DNA follows: TGTGCCAGCAGCTTAGGTAGAACCGAGGAGACCTATGGCTACACCTTC. This gives the protein CASSLGRTEETYGYTF.

The chain carries TRBV28 and TRBJ1-1, with a possible D match to TRBD1 (5 bases). This CDR3 region has 13 residues. The V gene's germline CDR1 is MDHEN and CDR2 SYDVKM. The ends were cut back, 2 bases at V and 3 bases at J, with 7 bases in the middle. This CDR3 reads CASSLARDTEAFF. The CDR3 nucleotides are TGTGCCAGCAGTTTAGCCAGGGACACTGAAGCTTTCTTT. The whole variable domain, remainder taken from reference TRBV28 and TRBJ1-1, is DVKVTQSSRYLVKRTGEKVFLECVQDMDHENMFWYRQDPGLGLRLIYFSYDVKMKEKGDIPEGYSVSREKKERFSLILESASTNQTSMYLCASSLARDTEAFFGQGTRLTVV.

The rearrangement uses TRBV19 and TRBJ2-7; D remains ambiguous. The CDR3 contains 15 residues. CDR1 and CDR2 from the germline V gene are LNHDA and SQIVND (reference sequence). V lost 3 bases, J lost 0 bases, and 12 bases lay in between. As DNA, the CDR3 is TGTGCCAGTAGTATTTCCCCGGCTTTCTCCTACGAGCAGTACTTC. Encoded protein: CASSISPAFSYEQYF.

The chain is built from TRBV9 and TRBJ2-1, with 11 bases identical to TRBD1. J lost 7 bases, V lost 4 bases, and 10 bases had no gene match. The germline V gene encodes CDR1 SGDLS and CDR2 YYNGEE. CDR3 length: 16 residues. The CDR3 loop reads CASSPSLGQGENEQFF. Here the CDR3 DNA reads TGTGCCAGCAGCCCCAGTCTGGGACAGGGGGAAAATGAGCAGTTCTTC.

This clonotype has a count of ten or more. The rearrangement uses TRBV6-6 and TRBJ2-7, with D possibly TRBD1 on 6 matching bases. V was cut by 5 bases and J by 0 bases, with 11 bases left in between. Germline CDR1 reads MNHNY; CDR2 reads SVGAGI (reference sequence). The CDR3 runs to 14 residues. The CDR3 loop is CASSDRWSSYEQYF. The CDR3 DNA is TGTGCCAGCAGTGACAGGTGGAGCTCCTACGAGCAGTACTTC.

The chain recombines TRBV7-2 with TRBJ2-3, with unresolved D. Trimming pared 5 bases from V and 0 bases from J, leaving 9 bases between. The germline gives CDR1 SGHTA, CDR2 FQGNSA. This CDR3 has 14 amino acids. The CDR3 loop is CASSPEASTDTQYF. The DNA of the CDR3 is TGTGCCAGCAGCCCCGAGGCTAGCACAGATACGCAGTATTTT.

The gene calls are TRBV10-2 and TRBJ2-5; TRBD2 matches 7 bases. The V segment lost 2 bases and the J segment 5 bases; nucleotides outside the gene matches: 8. This CDR3 spans 15 amino acids. CDR1 and CDR2 (germline): WSHSY, SAAADI. CDR3 DNA: TGCGCCAGCAGTGAGCCTAGCGGCGGCAGGGAGACCCAGTACTTC. Its translation: CASSEPSGGRETQYF.